The sequence of this T cell receptor (beta chain) was determined in a study of cytomegalovirus exposure and HLA in healthy donors. The study's findings and limits: Reported results showed that the classifier diagnosed cytomegalovirus status with high specificity and sensitivity. In an earlier analysis, most TCR beta V segments were productive about 87% or about 30% of the time. After further analysis at a later stage, 16,951 TCR beta sequences were associated with HLA alleles at 0.05 false discovery rate.

Points on this clone: What it recognizes is unknown.

The PCR employed 60 Vbeta primers together with 13 Jbeta primers. Data came from immunoSEQ multiplex PCR; TCRdb stores just in-frame clones and leaves some out. The sample has under 250,000 clones, around three quarters seen once. Per the germline V gene, CDR1 is SGHTA and CDR2 is FQGNSA. The V segment lost 4 bases and the J segment 9 bases; nucleotides outside the gene matches: 3. This CDR3 region has 13 residues. This chain links TRBV7-2 with TRBJ2-1; 10 nucleotides match TRBD2. The sequence derives from a man between 25 and 39 years old in good health and CMV-seronegative. Sequencing used PBMCs. CDR3 protein: CASSSSGRGEQFF. The CDR3 coding sequence is TGTGCCAGCAGCTCGAGCGGGAGGGGTGAGCAGTTCTTC.